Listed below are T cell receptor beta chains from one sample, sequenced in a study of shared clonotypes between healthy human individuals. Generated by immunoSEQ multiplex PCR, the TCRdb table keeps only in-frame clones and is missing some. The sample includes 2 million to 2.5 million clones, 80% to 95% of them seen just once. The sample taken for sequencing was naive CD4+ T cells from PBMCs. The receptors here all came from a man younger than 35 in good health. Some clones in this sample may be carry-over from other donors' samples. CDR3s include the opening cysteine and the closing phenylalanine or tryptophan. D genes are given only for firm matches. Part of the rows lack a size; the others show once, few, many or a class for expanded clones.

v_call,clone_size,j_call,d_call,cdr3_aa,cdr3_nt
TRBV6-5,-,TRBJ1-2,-,CASRIREFYGYTF,TGTGCCAGCAGGATCAGGGAATTCTATGGCTACACCTTC
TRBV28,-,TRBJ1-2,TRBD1,CASSLWTGYGYTF,TGTGCCAGCAGCCTTTGGACAGGATATGGCTACACCTTC
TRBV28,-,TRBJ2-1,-,CASSLIAVDNEQFF,TGTGCCAGCAGTTTAATCGCTGTAGACAATGAGCAGTTCTTC
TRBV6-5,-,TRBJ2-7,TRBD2,CASSYSQRDGYEQYF,TGTGCCAGCAGTTACTCGCAGCGGGACGGCTACGAGCAGTACTTC
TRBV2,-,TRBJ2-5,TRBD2,CASSASSGRETQYF,TGTGCCAGCAGTGCCTCTAGCGGGAGAGAGACCCAGTACTTC
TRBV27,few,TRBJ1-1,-,CASTLRGGTEAFF,TGTGCCAGCACCCTGAGGGGGGGCACTGAAGCTTTCTTT
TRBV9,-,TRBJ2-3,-,CASSVERTQYF,TGTGCCAGCAGCGTAGAACGTACGCAGTATTTT
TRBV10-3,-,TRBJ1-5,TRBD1,CAISGQGNQPQHF,TGTGCCATCAGCGGACAGGGGAATCAGCCCCAGCATTTT
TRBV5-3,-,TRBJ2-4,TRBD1,CARSLVVWDRGTKNIQYF,TGTGCCAGAAGCTTGGTGGTGTGGGACAGGGGGACCAAAAACATTCAGTACTTC
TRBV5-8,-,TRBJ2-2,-,CASSPGLNPNTGELFF,TGTGCCAGCAGCCCAGGCCTGAATCCAAACACCGGGGAGCTGTTTTTT
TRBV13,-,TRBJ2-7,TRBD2,CASSLRGDAPGDEQYF,TGTGCCAGCAGCTTACGGGGGGACGCTCCCGGGGACGAGCAGTACTTC
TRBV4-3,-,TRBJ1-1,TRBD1,CASSTRQGVITEAFF,TGCGCCAGCAGCACCCGACAGGGGGTTATTACTGAAGCTTTCTTT
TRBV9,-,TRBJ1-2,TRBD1,CASSVAQGSDGYTF,TGTGCCAGCAGCGTAGCACAGGGGAGCGATGGCTACACCTTC
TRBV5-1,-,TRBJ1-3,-,CASSLGTPSSGNTIYF,TGCGCCAGCAGCTTGGGGACACCAAGCTCTGGAAACACCATATATTTT
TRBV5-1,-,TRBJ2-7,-,CASSFDSYSYEQYF,TGCGCCAGCAGCTTCGACAGCTACTCCTACGAGCAGTACTTC
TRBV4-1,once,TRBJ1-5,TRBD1,CASSQGDRGLLQPQHF,TGCGCCAGCAGCCAAGGAGACAGGGGATTGCTTCAGCCCCAGCATTTT
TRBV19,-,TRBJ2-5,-,CASSIWGSETQYF,TGTGCCAGTAGTATTTGGGGTAGTGAGACCCAGTACTTC
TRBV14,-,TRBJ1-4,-,CASSQEGGRHEKLFF,TGTGCCAGCAGCCAAGAGGGGGGACGCCATGAAAAACTGTTTTTT
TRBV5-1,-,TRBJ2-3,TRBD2,CASSLSLAGVHDTQYF,TGCGCCAGCAGCCTCTCACTAGCGGGAGTCCACGATACGCAGTATTTT
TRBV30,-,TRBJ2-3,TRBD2,CAWSVLAGADTQYF,TGTGCCTGGAGCGTACTAGCGGGAGCGGATACGCAGTATTTT
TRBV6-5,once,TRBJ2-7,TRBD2,CASSYSTSGINEQYF,TGTGCCAGCAGTTACTCAACTAGCGGGATTAACGAGCAGTACTTC
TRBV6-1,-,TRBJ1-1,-,CASSETVGMNTEAFF,TGTGCCAGCAGTGAGACTGTCGGAATGAACACTGAAGCTTTCTTT
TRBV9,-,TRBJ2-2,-,CASSVGRGNTGELFF,TGTGCCAGCAGCGTTGGCCGGGGTAACACCGGGGAGCTGTTTTTT
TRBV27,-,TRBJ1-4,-,CASSQSGSRGTTNEKLFF,TGTGCCAGCAGTCAATCGGGATCTCGAGGCACAACTAATGAAAAACTGTTTTTT